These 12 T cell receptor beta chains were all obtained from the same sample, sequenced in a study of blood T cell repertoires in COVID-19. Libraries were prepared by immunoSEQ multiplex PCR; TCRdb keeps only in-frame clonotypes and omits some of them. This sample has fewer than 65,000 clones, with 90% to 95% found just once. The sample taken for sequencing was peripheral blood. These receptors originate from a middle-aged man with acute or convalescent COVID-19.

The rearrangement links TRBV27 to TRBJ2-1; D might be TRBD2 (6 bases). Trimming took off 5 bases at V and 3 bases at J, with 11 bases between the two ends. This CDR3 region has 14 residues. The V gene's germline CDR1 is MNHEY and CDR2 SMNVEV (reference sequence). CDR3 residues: CASSHWTNYNEQFF. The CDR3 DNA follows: TGTGCCAGCAGTCATTGGACTAACTACAATGAGCAGTTCTTC.

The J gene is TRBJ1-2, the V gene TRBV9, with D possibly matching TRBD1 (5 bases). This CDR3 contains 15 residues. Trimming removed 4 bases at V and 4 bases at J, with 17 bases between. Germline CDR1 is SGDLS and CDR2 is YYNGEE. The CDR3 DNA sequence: TGTGCCAGCAGCACAGGCCTCATCGGCGGCTATGGCTACACCTTC. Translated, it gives CASSTGLIGGYGYTF.

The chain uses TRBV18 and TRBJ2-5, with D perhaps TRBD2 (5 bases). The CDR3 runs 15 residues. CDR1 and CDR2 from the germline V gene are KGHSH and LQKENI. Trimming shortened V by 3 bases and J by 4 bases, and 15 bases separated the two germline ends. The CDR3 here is CASSPPSGEIETQYF. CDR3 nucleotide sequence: TGTGCCAGCTCACCTCCCAGCGGAGAGATAGAGACCCAGTACTTC.

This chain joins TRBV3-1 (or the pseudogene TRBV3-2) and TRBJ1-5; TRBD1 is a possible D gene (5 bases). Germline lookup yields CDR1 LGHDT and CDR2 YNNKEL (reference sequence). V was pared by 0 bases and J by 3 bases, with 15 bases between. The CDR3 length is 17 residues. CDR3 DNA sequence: TGTGCCAGCAGCCAAGATCAAGGGGTCCTGAACAATCAGCCCCAGCATTTT. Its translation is CASSQDQGVLNNQPQHF.

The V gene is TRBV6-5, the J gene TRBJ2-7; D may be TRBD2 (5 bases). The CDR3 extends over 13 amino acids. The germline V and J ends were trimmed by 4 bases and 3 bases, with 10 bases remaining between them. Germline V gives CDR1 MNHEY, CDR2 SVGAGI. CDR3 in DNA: TGTGCCAGCAGTTCACGGGGTTTCTACGAGCAGTACTTC. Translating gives CASSSRGFYEQYF.

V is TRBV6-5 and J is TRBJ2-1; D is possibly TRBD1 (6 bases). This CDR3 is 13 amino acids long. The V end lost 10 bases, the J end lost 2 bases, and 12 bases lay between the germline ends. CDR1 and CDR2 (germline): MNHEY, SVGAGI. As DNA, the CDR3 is TGTGCCAACCCGGGACACACCTACAATGAGCAGTTCTTC. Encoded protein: CANPGHTYNEQFF.

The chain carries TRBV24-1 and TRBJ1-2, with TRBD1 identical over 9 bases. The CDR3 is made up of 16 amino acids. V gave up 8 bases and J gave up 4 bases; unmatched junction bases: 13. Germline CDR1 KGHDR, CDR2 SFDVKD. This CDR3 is CATIGSPKGQGYGYTF. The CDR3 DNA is TGTGCCACCATAGGAAGCCCAAAGGGACAGGGCTATGGCTACACCTTC.

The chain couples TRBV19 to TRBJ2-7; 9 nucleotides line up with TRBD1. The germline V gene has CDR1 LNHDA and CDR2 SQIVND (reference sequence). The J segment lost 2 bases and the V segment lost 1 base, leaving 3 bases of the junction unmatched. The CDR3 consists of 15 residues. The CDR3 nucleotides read TGTGCCAGTAGTATAGTGACAGGGGGAGCCTACGAGCAGTACTTC. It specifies CASSIVTGGAYEQYF.

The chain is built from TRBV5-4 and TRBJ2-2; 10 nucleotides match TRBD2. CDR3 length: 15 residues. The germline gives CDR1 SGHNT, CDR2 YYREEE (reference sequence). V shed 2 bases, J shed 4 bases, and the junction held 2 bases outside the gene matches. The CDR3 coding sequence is TGTGCCAGCAGCTTTAGCGGGAGGACCACCGGGGAGCTGTTTTTT. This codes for CASSFSGRTTGELFF.

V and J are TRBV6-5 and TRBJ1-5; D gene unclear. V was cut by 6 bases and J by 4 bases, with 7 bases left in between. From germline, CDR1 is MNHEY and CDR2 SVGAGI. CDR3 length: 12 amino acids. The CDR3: CASRHGNQPQHF. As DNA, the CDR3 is TGTGCCAGCAGACACGGGAATCAGCCCCAGCATTTT.

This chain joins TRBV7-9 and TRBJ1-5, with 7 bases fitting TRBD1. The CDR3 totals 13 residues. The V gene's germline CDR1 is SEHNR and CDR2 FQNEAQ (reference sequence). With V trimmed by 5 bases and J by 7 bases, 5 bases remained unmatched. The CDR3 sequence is CASSGTGDQPQHF. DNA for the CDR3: TGTGCCAGCAGCGGTACAGGGGACCAGCCCCAGCATTTT.

The chain's CDR3 is CASSLGLGAGNTGELFF. DNA of the CDR3: TGTGCCAGCAGTTTAGGTCTTGGGGCAGGGAACACCGGGGAGCTGTTTTTT. The chain couples TRBV28 to TRBJ2-2; possibly TRBD1 for D (5 bases). This CDR3 contains 17 residues. Germline V gives CDR1 MDHEN, CDR2 SYDVKM. The V gene lost 2 bases and the J gene lost 1 base, with 14 bases spanning the gap.